This TCR beta chain was captured in a study of T cell responses to AZD1222 COVID-19 vaccine (dated by TCRdb to the early 2020s). Regarding the complete study: Because spike-specific TCR depth and breadth did not differ between the two schedules, AZD1222 recipients who got a second dose at roughly 4 weeks were pooled with those who got a second dose at roughly 12 weeks. A total of more than 230 trial participants underwent TCR sequencing, of whom some 200 had received two doses of AZD1222 and about 25 had received two doses of the MenACWY control vaccine. Enrollment into the trials was organized by age into subgroups of 18-55, 56-69 and 70-plus years, and those subgroups contained roughly 140, 27 and 60 TCR-sequenced participants, respectively. The paper as a whole reports these results and caveats: Because no day 14 peak-response samples were available, repertoires were characterized only after the peak T cell response. Vaccine-associated CD4 TCRs spanned the whole spike protein, with dominant responses in regions 160-218 and 743-854. Epitopes outside the regions mutated in the B.1.351 and B.1.1.7 variants were reportedly recognized by nearly half of the unique spike-specific TCRs. After two AZD1222 doses, both the breadth and the depth of spike-specific TCRs were significantly higher than at day 0 and than in MenACWY recipients. The 56-69-year group was small, and its depth increase did not reach significance, likely because of low power. Conclusions about previously exposed vaccinees are limited because only five to seven AZD1222 recipients were SARS-CoV-2 seropositive at baseline. Most participants were white British and females outnumbered males, and the authors suggested that clonal diversity may have been underestimated.

Explained via the paper, the time point label denotes: baseline before first vaccination. Samples from vaccinated people were obtained from the UK trials COV001 and COV002, which included a single-blind randomized controlled phase 2/3 trial of AZD1222 (ChAdOx1 nCoV-19) in healthy adults. For TCRbeta chain sequencing, PBMC samples were collected from trial participants at day 0 and at day 28 after the second dose. The CDR3 regions of human TCRbeta chains were subjected to immunosequencing. For the original study's pipeline: Repertoire TCRs were matched against a reference library of SARS-CoV-2-specific TCRs generated with the MIRA antigen-specificity platform. Breadth was defined as the fraction of unique TCRs that were SARS-CoV-2-associated, and depth was defined as the fraction of total T cells that were SARS-CoV-2-associated. Each spike-specific TCR was assigned to its reactive spike region and to a CD4 or CD8 class using the MIRA data. Log10-transformed breadth and depth values were compared by one-way ANOVA with Sidak's multiple comparisons tests. The clones in this table, taken by TCRdb from immuneACCESS, are in-frame only. Not every clone is retained; where verified, under half of the shortfall comes from an unresolved V gene, and the cause of the rest is unknown. The V and J calls and clone size are taken from that table; D and trimming were inferred from the DNA. The sample records fewer than 120,000 clones, roughly 87% of which are singletons. About 3.3% of the sample comes from the top ten.

Only one count was recorded for this clone. What this receptor recognizes is not known. No much larger clonotype is one base removed from it; base qualities were not supplied. Material: peripheral blood, obtained on day 0 of AZD1222 vaccination. This receptor was obtained from an adult in good health.

The CDR3 region reads CASSSRLATDTQYF. The sequenced DNA: TGCGCCAGCAGCTCGAGGCTAGCAACAGATACGCAGTATTTT. The V gene is TRBV5-1 and the J gene is TRBJ2-3; TRBD2 could be the D gene, as 5 bases match. The CDR3 contains 14 residues, cysteine and phenylalanine counted. Just the 42-base CDR3 DNA is kept, in frame starting at base 1. In the germline V gene, CDR1 corresponds to SGHRS and CDR2 to YFSETQ. V loses 3 bases of germline sequence and J loses 3 bases, and the interval between the two ends is 11 bases.